This T cell receptor beta chain emerged from a study of T-cell memory formation after mild COVID-19. Study-wide results and limits: Still unconfirmed is whether the second-wave clones peaking on day 37 recognized SARS-CoV-2.

As regards this clonotype: The antigen is undetermined.

5'RACE with constant-segment primers yielded barcoded, UMI-tagged TCR alpha and TCR beta cDNA libraries. Each CDR3 protein is one row after TCRdb ran MiXCR on the 5' RACE reads. The sample holds 350,000 or so distinct CDR3 sequences, about 21% seen once. This sequence originates from an adult woman who had mild COVID-19 (a few samples of this study predate the infection). Cell type and time point are not known. Source material: PBMCs or a T cell subset sorted from them (not recorded which).

CDR3 residues: CASSQDLFGNSPLHF. The DNA for the CDR3 is TGTGCCAGCAGCCAAGATCTTTTTGGTAATTCACCCCTCCACTTT. The chain employs TRBV4-2 and TRBJ1-6; D remains unclear. CDR3 length: 15 residues. Trimming pared 0 bases from V and 6 bases from J, leaving 9 bases between. CDR1 and CDR2 from the germline V gene are LGHNA and YNFKEQ.